These T cell receptor beta chains were read from a single sample in a study of T cell responses to AZD1222 COVID-19 vaccine. Here immunoSEQ multiplex PCR was the method, and the copy in TCRdb shows in-frame clones only, minus some. This sample yields roughly 51,000 clones, of which 89% are seen a single time; about 14% belongs to the top ten. The sample consisted of peripheral blood, taken 28 days after the second AZD1222 dose. All receptors derive from an adult who received the AZD1222 COVID-19 vaccine. CDR3s include the opening cysteine and the closing phenylalanine or tryptophan. Each record gives: V gene, J gene, CDR3 length, D gene, clone size, CDR3 protein, CDR3 DNA. The D gene is left open where the match is weak. The listing skips clone size in some rows; elsewhere it reads once, few, many or a size class.

>TRBV5-5|TRBJ2-5|16|TRBD2|-
CASSLRLAGPQETQYF
TGTGCCAGCAGCTTGAGGCTAGCGGGGCCACAAGAGACCCAGTACTTC
>TRBV11-3|TRBJ2-2|14|-|few
CASSLAFGIGELFF
TGTGCCAGCAGCTTAGCTTTTGGTATCGGGGAGCTGTTTTTT
>TRBV7-2|TRBJ2-2|15|-|-
CASTWGGAGTGELFF
TGTGCCAGCACCTGGGGGGGCGCTGGCACCGGGGAGCTGTTTTTT
>TRBV6-5|TRBJ2-7|14|-|-
CASIPPGGAWEQYF
TGTGCCAGCATCCCTCCTGGGGGGGCATGGGAGCAGTACTTC
>TRBV5-1|TRBJ1-2|14|TRBD1|-
CASSPGTDIYGYTF
TGCGCCAGCAGCCCGGGGACAGACATCTATGGCTACACCTTC
>TRBV3-1/TRBV3-2|TRBJ2-3|20|-|-
CASSPPRWGGSKPITDTQYF
TGTGCCAGCAGCCCTCCCAGGTGGGGTGGCAGCAAACCAATCACAGATACGCAGTATTTT
>TRBV29-1|TRBJ1-1|11|-|-
CSVQAGGVAFF
TGCAGCGTTCAGGCCGGAGGTGTAGCTTTCTTT
>TRBV9|TRBJ2-2|12|-|-
CASSTRTGELFF
TGTGCCAGCAGCACCCGTACCGGGGAGCTGTTTTTT
>TRBV6-6|TRBJ2-7|17|TRBD1|-
CASSPHTWDRVFYEQYF
TGTGCCAGCAGTCCTCACACCTGGGACAGGGTCTTCTACGAGCAGTACTTC
>TRBV5-1|TRBJ2-3|17|TRBD2|once
CASSLLGTSGSADTQYF
TGCGCCAGCAGCTTGCTCGGGACTAGCGGGAGCGCAGATACGCAGTATTTT
>TRBV5-1|TRBJ2-1|15|TRBD2|-
CASSLVAGSYNEQFF
TGCGCCAGCAGCTTGGTAGCGGGCTCCTACAATGAGCAGTTCTTC
>TRBV2|TRBJ1-1|13|TRBD1|-
CASSGQGYTEAFF
TGTGCCAGCAGTGGACAGGGGTACACTGAAGCTTTCTTT
>TRBV18|TRBJ2-3|15|-|-
CASSPSQTSTDTQYF
TGTGCCAGCTCACCATCACAGACGAGCACAGATACGCAGTATTTT
>TRBV30|TRBJ1-5|12|-|-
CAWSGVMQPQHF
TGTGCCTGGAGTGGGGTGATGCAGCCCCAGCATTTT
>TRBV11-3|TRBJ2-6|17|-|-
CASSLSGLSSGANVLTF
TGTGCCAGCAGCTTAAGCGGGCTGAGCTCTGGGGCCAACGTCCTGACTTTC